This entry features one TCR beta chain sequence. The data are from a study of blood T cell repertoires in COVID-19. Study information: Spain, Italy and the United States supplied samples that represented acute and convalescent COVID-19. Sample material is recorded as cDNA or gDNA derived from T cells, B-cell-depleted T cells, or PBMCs.

The length of the CDR3 is 14 residues. The V gene end was trimmed by 3 bases and the J gene end by 9 bases; junction bases not matched to a gene: 4. From germline, CDR1 is LGHNA and CDR2 YNFKEQ. In the source study's methods: Amplification with reference gene primers provided the estimates of nucleated cell counts. The data were produced by immunoSEQ multiplex PCR, yet TCRdb's version contains in-frame clones alone and is incomplete. The D gene and trimming were derived from the DNA, and the V and J assignments and clone size from that table. The repertoire has about 200,000 clones, more than 75% of them found once; the top ten carry roughly 13%.

Sequences were obtained from peripheral blood. The source is a human donor in a cohort sampled during active COVID-19. The J gene is TRBJ2-2, the V gene TRBV4-2, with 10 bases aligning to TRBD1. CDR3 sequence: CASSHPGQGRELFF. CDR3 nucleotide sequence: TGTGCCAGCAGCCACCCGGGACAGGGGAGGGAGCTGTTTTTT.